Listed below are T cell receptor beta chains from one sample, sequenced in a study of T cell responses to AZD1222 COVID-19 vaccine. Assay used: immunoSEQ multiplex PCR; TCRdb lists only in-frame clones, some missing. The profile shows roughly 150,000 clones, 89% of them singletons. The sequenced sample was peripheral blood, obtained on day 0 of AZD1222 vaccination. Receptors originate from an adult in good health. Both conserved end residues are part of each CDR3. Fields, in order: clone size, V gene, D gene, J gene, CDR3 protein, CDR3 DNA. The D gene is left open where the match is weak. Not every row has a clone size; where given, it reads once, few, many or a size class.

-	TRBV2	TRBD1	TRBJ2-5	CASSLTGLQETQYF	TGTGCCAGCAGCTTGACAGGGCTCCAAGAGACCCAGTACTTC
few	TRBV4-2	TRBD2	TRBJ2-1	CASSLGTSGGALNEQFF	TGTGCCAGCAGCCTCGGGACTAGCGGGGGGGCCTTGAATGAGCAGTTCTTC
-	TRBV27	-	TRBJ1-6	CASRTVHNSPLHF	TGTGCCAGCAGGACAGTTCATAATTCACCCCTCCACTTT
-	TRBV7-9	TRBD1	TRBJ1-1	CASSRTGGATEAFF	TGTGCCAGCAGTCGGACAGGGGGGGCCACTGAAGCTTTCTTT
-	TRBV7-2	-	TRBJ1-1	CASSFGGHHEAFF	TGTGCCAGCAGCTTCGGGGGACACCATGAAGCTTTCTTT
-	TRBV7-2	-	TRBJ1-5	CASRRDPNGYQPQHF	TGTGCCAGCAGAAGGGACCCTAATGGGTATCAGCCCCAGCATTTT
-	TRBV19	TRBD1	TRBJ2-1	CASSSQQGAKNEQFF	TGTGCCAGTAGTTCACAACAGGGGGCTAAGAATGAGCAGTTCTTC
-	TRBV4-1	TRBD2	TRBJ2-2	CASSPTPSGPNTGELFF	TGCGCCAGCAGCCCAACCCCTAGCGGGCCGAACACCGGGGAGCTGTTTTTT
-	TRBV12-5	-	TRBJ2-5	CASGLIQETQYF	TGTGCTAGTGGTTTGATTCAAGAGACCCAGTACTTC
-	TRBV28	-	TRBJ1-5	CASTQFPQGKGNQPQHF	TGTGCCAGCACCCAATTCCCACAGGGTAAGGGCAATCAGCCCCAGCATTTT
-	TRBV28	-	TRBJ1-2	CASSQRNGFNYGYTF	TGTGCCAGCAGTCAACGGAACGGATTTAACTATGGCTACACCTTC
few	TRBV28	-	TRBJ2-7	CASITGANAAIYEQYF	TGTGCCAGCATTACCGGGGCCAATGCCGCCATTTACGAGCAGTACTTC
-	TRBV6-5	-	TRBJ2-1	CASSSMGPSEQFF	TGTGCCAGCAGTTCGATGGGGCCATCGGAGCAGTTCTTC
-	TRBV6-5	TRBD1	TRBJ2-7	CASSPKDRTYEQYF	TGTGCCAGCAGTCCCAAGGACAGGACCTACGAGCAGTACTTC
-	TRBV6-5	TRBD1	TRBJ1-1	CASSYGDRGDTEAFF	TGTGCCAGCAGTTACGGGGACAGGGGGGACACTGAAGCTTTCTTT
-	TRBV5-1	-	TRBJ2-1	CASSLGGVYSYNEQFF	TGCGCCAGCAGCTTGGGCGGGGTCTACTCCTACAATGAGCAGTTCTTC